This TCR beta chain came from a study of shared clonotypes between healthy human individuals. Only in-frame clones appear in the TCRdb table, and some are missing; sequencing was by immunoSEQ multiplex PCR. The sample holds approximately 810,000 clones, 85% to 95% seen once. About this clone: Its target is unknown.

Positively selected for CCR7, the CD45RO-negative cells used as naive CD8 cells excluded terminally differentiated effector memory CD45RA+ cells. Study-wide points: Enrolling few donors narrowed the genetic and exposure-history diversity that was represented.

Specimen: naive CD8+ T cells sorted from blood. The TCR was taken from a man younger than 45 in good health.

The CDR3 DNA follows: TGTGCCAGCAGTTTACGGTGGGGGGCCCGAGGGCCCCAGCATTTT. This codes for CASSLRWGARGPQHF. J is TRBJ1-5 and V is TRBV27; D may be TRBD1 (6 bases). The CDR3 sequence is 15 residues long. Trimming stripped 2 bases from V and 9 bases from J, with 17 bases between. Germline V lookup: CDR1 MNHEY, CDR2 SMNVEV (reference sequence).